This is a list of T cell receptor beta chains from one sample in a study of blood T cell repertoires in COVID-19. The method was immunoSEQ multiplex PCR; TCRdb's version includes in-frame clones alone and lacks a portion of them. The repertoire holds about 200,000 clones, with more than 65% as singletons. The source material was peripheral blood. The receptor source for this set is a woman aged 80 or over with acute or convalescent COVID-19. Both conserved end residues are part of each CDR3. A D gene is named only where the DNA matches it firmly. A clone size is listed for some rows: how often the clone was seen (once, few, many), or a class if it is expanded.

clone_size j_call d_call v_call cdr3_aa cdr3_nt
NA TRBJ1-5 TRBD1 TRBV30 CAWSRTTGLEQPQHF TGTGCCTGGAGTAGAACGACAGGGCTGGAGCAGCCCCAGCATTTT
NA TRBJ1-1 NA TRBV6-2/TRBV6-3 CASSSSSLNTEAFF TGTGCCAGCAGTTCTAGTTCCTTGAACACTGAAGCTTTCTTT
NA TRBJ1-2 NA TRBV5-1 CASSLESRGAYGYTF TGCGCCAGCAGCTTGGAGAGTCGGGGGGCGTATGGCTACACCTTC
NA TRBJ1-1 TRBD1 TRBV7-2 CASSPRQGPRANTEAFF TGTGCCAGCAGCCCCCGACAGGGGCCCCGGGCGAACACTGAAGCTTTCTTT
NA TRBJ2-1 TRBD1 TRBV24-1 CATSDLSHGTGNNEQFF TGTGCCACCAGTGATTTGTCCCACGGGACAGGGAACAATGAGCAGTTCTTC
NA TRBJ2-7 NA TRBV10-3 CAISDQGFWEQYF TGTGCCATCAGTGATCAGGGTTTTTGGGAGCAGTACTTC
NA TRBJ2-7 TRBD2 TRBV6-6 CASRSRLAGAHEQYF TGTGCCAGCAGATCCCGACTAGCGGGAGCTCACGAGCAGTACTTC
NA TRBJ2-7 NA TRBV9 CASSVGPQTSSAEQYF TGTGCCAGCAGCGTAGGACCGCAGACTAGTTCGGCCGAGCAGTACTTC
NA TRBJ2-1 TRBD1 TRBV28 CASRQGAINEQFF TGTGCCAGCCGACAGGGGGCAATCAATGAGCAGTTCTTC
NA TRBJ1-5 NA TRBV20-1 CSARGGSTQHF TGCAGTGCTAGAGGTGGCTCGACCCAGCATTTT
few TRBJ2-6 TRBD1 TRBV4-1 CASSESGTGALGGANVLTF TGCGCCAGCAGCGAGTCCGGGACAGGGGCTCTCGGAGGGGCCAACGTCCTGACTTTC
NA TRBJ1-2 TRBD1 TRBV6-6 CASSYSTGRQDYGYTF TGTGCCAGCAGTTACTCGACAGGGCGGCAGGACTATGGCTACACCTTC
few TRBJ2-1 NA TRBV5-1 CASSLATGRHNEQFF TGCGCCAGCAGCTTGGCAACAGGGCGGCACAATGAGCAGTTCTTC
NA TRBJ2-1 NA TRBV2 CASSDGARRGGFF TGTGCCAGCAGTGACGGGGCTAGGCGGGGTGGGTTCTTC
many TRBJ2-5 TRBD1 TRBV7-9 CASSPSRLGRGSGETQYF TGTGCCAGCAGCCCATCAAGGTTGGGCAGGGGGTCGGGAGAGACCCAGTACTTC
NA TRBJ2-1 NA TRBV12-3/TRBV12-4 CASSFLVANEQFF TGTGCCAGCAGTTTTCTAGTGGCGAATGAGCAGTTCTTC
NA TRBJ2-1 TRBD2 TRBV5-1 CASSLFLAGENEQFF TGCGCCAGCAGCTTGTTTCTAGCGGGGGAGAATGAGCAGTTCTTC
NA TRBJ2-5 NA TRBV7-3 CASSANQETQYF TGTGCCAGCAGCGCGAACCAAGAGACCCAGTACTTC
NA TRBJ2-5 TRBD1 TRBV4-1 CASSQPGQGPFQETQYF TGCGCCAGCAGCCAACCCGGACAGGGCCCCTTCCAAGAGACCCAGTACTTC
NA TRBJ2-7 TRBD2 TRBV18 CASSLSSGLAGGGGYEQYF TGTGCCAGCTCACTTTCTTCAGGACTAGCGGGAGGGGGAGGCTACGAGCAGTACTTC
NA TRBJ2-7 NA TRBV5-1 CASSPGTGAYEQYF TGCGCCAGCAGCCCAGGAACAGGAGCTTACGAGCAGTACTTC
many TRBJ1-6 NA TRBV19 CASSFQGGSPLHF TGTGCCAGTAGTTTCCAGGGAGGCTCACCCCTCCACTTT
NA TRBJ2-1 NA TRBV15 CATSPDLGYYNEQLF TGTGCCACCAGCCCGGACTTGGGATATTACAATGAGCAGCTCTTC
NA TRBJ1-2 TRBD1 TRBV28 CASRSAGQVLDYTF TGTGCCAGCAGATCTGCGGGACAGGTCTTGGACTACACCTTC
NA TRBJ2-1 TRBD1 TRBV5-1 CASNQLLRDRDNNEQFF TGCGCCAGCAACCAACTCCTTCGGGACAGGGACAACAATGAGCAGTTCTTC
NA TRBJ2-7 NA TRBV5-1 CASSLGQDSYEQYF TGCGCCAGCAGCTTGGGACAGGACTCCTACGAGCAGTACTTC
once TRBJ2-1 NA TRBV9 CASSIERARGGSEQFF TGTGCCAGCAGCATTGAGCGGGCGCGAGGGGGCAGTGAGCAGTTCTTC
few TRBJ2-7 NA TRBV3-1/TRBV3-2 CASSQDDGRESPYEQYF TGTGCCAGCAGCCAAGATGACGGGAGAGAGAGCCCCTACGAGCAGTACTTC
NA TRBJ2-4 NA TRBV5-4 CASSLARERTKNIQYF TGTGCCAGCAGCTTGGCCAGGGAAAGGACCAAAAACATTCAGTACTTC
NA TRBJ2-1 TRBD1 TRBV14 CASSPGTGRNEQFF TGTGCCAGCAGCCCCGGGACAGGGAGGAATGAGCAGTTCTTC
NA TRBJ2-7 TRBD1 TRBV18 CASSPGQEDSYEQYF TGTGCCAGCTCACCGGGACAGGAGGATTCCTACGAGCAGTACTTC
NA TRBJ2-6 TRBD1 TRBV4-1 CASSQETGGLAGANVLTF TGCGCCAGCAGCCAAGAGACAGGGGGCCTCGCTGGGGCCAACGTCCTGACTTTC
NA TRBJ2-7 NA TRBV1 CTSSQDEWYLNEQYF TGCACCAGCAGCCAAGATGAGTGGTATCTAAACGAGCAGTACTTC